Listed below are T cell receptor beta chains from one sample, sequenced in a study of blood T cell repertoires in COVID-19. Only in-frame clones appear in the TCRdb table, and some are missing; sequencing was by immunoSEQ multiplex PCR. The table includes roughly 63,000 clones, roughly 78% detected once. Sequenced input: peripheral blood. The receptors were gathered from a human donor in a cohort sampled during active COVID-19. The CDR3 runs from the conserved cysteine through the conserved F or W. The D gene is left open where the match is weak. Not every row has a clone size; where given, it reads once, few, many or a size class.

d_call: TRBD2
j_call: TRBJ2-7
v_call: TRBV27
clone_size: .
cdr3_nt: TGTGCCAGCAGTTTGGTGCGGGAGGGTGTGCAGTACTTC
cdr3_aa: CASSLVREGVQYF

d_call: .
j_call: TRBJ2-7
v_call: TRBV7-2
clone_size: few
cdr3_nt: TGTGCCAGCAGCTTAGCCGGAGTAGCCTACGAGCAGTACTTC
cdr3_aa: CASSLAGVAYEQYF

d_call: .
j_call: TRBJ1-2
v_call: TRBV28
clone_size: .
cdr3_nt: TGTGCCAGCATTGGCGGGATCTATGGCTACACCTTC
cdr3_aa: CASIGGIYGYTF

d_call: TRBD2
j_call: TRBJ2-2
v_call: TRBV5-1
clone_size: .
cdr3_nt: TGCGCCAGCAGCTTGGAGGTGGGACTAAACACCGGGGAGCTGTTTTTT
cdr3_aa: CASSLEVGLNTGELFF

d_call: TRBD1
j_call: TRBJ1-5
v_call: TRBV7-9
clone_size: .
cdr3_nt: TGTGCCAGCAGCTTGACCGGGACAGGGGCCGGGAATCAGCCCCAGCATTTT
cdr3_aa: CASSLTGTGAGNQPQHF

d_call: TRBD2
j_call: TRBJ2-2
v_call: TRBV6-5
clone_size: .
cdr3_nt: TGTGCCAGCAGTTACTGGCTAGCGGGCGGGACCGGGGAGCTGTTTTTT
cdr3_aa: CASSYWLAGGTGELFF

d_call: .
j_call: TRBJ1-5
v_call: TRBV30
clone_size: .
cdr3_nt: TGTGCCTGGAGTGGACAGACGAACAATCAGCCCCAGCATTTT
cdr3_aa: CAWSGQTNNQPQHF

d_call: .
j_call: TRBJ2-7
v_call: TRBV7-2
clone_size: .
cdr3_nt: TGTGCCAGCAGCTTATCGAGCGAGCAGTACTTC
cdr3_aa: CASSLSSEQYF

d_call: .
j_call: TRBJ1-4
v_call: TRBV30
clone_size: .
cdr3_nt: TGTGCCTGGGGGCGGGGTTCTAATGAAAAACTGTTTTTT
cdr3_aa: CAWGRGSNEKLFF

d_call: TRBD1
j_call: TRBJ2-7
v_call: TRBV4-3
clone_size: few
cdr3_nt: TGCGCCAGCAGCCAAGCAAGGGGGCGAACCTACGAGCAGTACTTC
cdr3_aa: CASSQARGRTYEQYF

d_call: .
j_call: TRBJ2-5
v_call: TRBV6-5
clone_size: .
cdr3_nt: TGTGCCAGCGGCACATGGGCCCAAGAGACCCAGTACTTC
cdr3_aa: CASGTWAQETQYF

d_call: .
j_call: TRBJ1-4
v_call: TRBV11-2
clone_size: .
cdr3_nt: TGTGCCAGCAGCCCAGTGGGAGGGGCGGGGGAAAAACTGTTTTTT
cdr3_aa: CASSPVGGAGEKLFF

d_call: .
j_call: TRBJ2-7
v_call: TRBV6-1
clone_size: .
cdr3_nt: TGTGCCAGCAGTGATAGACTTACCTACGAGCAGTACTTC
cdr3_aa: CASSDRLTYEQYF

d_call: .
j_call: TRBJ1-4
v_call: TRBV10-3
clone_size: once
cdr3_nt: TGTGCCATCAGTGAGGGACACCTAAATGAAAAACTGTTTTTT
cdr3_aa: CAISEGHLNEKLFF

d_call: .
j_call: TRBJ2-7
v_call: TRBV27
clone_size: few
cdr3_nt: TGTGCCAGCAGTACCGGACTGAGGAACTACGAGCAGTACTTC
cdr3_aa: CASSTGLRNYEQYF

d_call: TRBD1
j_call: TRBJ1-4
v_call: TRBV2
clone_size: once
cdr3_nt: TGTGCCAGCAGTCGACAGGGAAATGAAAAACTGTTTTTT
cdr3_aa: CASSRQGNEKLFF

d_call: TRBD2
j_call: TRBJ2-7
v_call: TRBV19
clone_size: few
cdr3_nt: TGTGCCAGTAGGGCCCACGGGGGGAGCTCCTACGAGCAGTACTTC
cdr3_aa: CASRAHGGSSYEQYF

d_call: .
j_call: TRBJ1-5
v_call: TRBV5-6
clone_size: .
cdr3_nt: TGTGCCAGCAGCCGACAGGCAACCCTTGGGAATCAGCCCCAGCATTTT
cdr3_aa: CASSRQATLGNQPQHF

d_call: TRBD2
j_call: TRBJ2-3
v_call: TRBV7-2
clone_size: .
cdr3_nt: TGTGCCAGCAGCTCCCGACCGGGGGGGTTCACAGATACGCAGTATTTT
cdr3_aa: CASSSRPGGFTDTQYF

d_call: TRBD2
j_call: TRBJ2-7
v_call: TRBV13
clone_size: medium-sized
cdr3_nt: TGTGCCAGCAGCTCCCGGGGACTAGCGTCTCACTACGAGCAGTACTTC
cdr3_aa: CASSSRGLASHYEQYF

d_call: .
j_call: TRBJ1-5
v_call: TRBV14
clone_size: .
cdr3_nt: TGTGCCAGCAGCCAAGAGCCGCGGGGGCCCCAGCATTTT
cdr3_aa: CASSQEPRGPQHF

d_call: TRBD1
j_call: TRBJ2-3
v_call: TRBV5-1
clone_size: .
cdr3_nt: TGCGCCAGCAGCCTCGGGACAGGGAGGGGGACAGATACGCAGTATTTT
cdr3_aa: CASSLGTGRGTDTQYF

d_call: TRBD2
j_call: TRBJ2-2
v_call: TRBV27
clone_size: .
cdr3_nt: TGTGCCAGCAGTTTACCGGGACTAGCGGGAGTTCCCGGGGAGCTGTTTTTT
cdr3_aa: CASSLPGLAGVPGELFF

d_call: .
j_call: TRBJ2-1
v_call: TRBV5-8
clone_size: .
cdr3_nt: TGTGCCAGCAGCCCGGACAGAATCAAGTTCTTC
cdr3_aa: CASSPDRIKFF

d_call: .
j_call: TRBJ1-6
v_call: TRBV25-1
clone_size: .
cdr3_nt: TGTGCCAGCAGTGAAGCGGGGTTACGCTCCTATAATTCACCCCTCCACTTT
cdr3_aa: CASSEAGLRSYNSPLHF

d_call: TRBD1
j_call: TRBJ1-4
v_call: TRBV29-1
clone_size: once
cdr3_nt: TGCAGCGTTGGACAGGGAACTAATGAAAAACTGTTTTTT
cdr3_aa: CSVGQGTNEKLFF

d_call: .
j_call: TRBJ2-7
v_call: TRBV4-1
clone_size: large
cdr3_nt: TGCGCCAGCAGCCGGGGGACGACAGGCCCCGAGCAGTACTTC
cdr3_aa: CASSRGTTGPEQYF

d_call: .
j_call: TRBJ2-1
v_call: TRBV5-1
clone_size: .
cdr3_nt: TGCGCCAGCAGCTTGGAGTCGGGGACATCTCGCTACAATGAGCAGTTCTTC
cdr3_aa: CASSLESGTSRYNEQFF

d_call: .
j_call: TRBJ1-1
v_call: TRBV12-3/TRBV12-4
clone_size: few
cdr3_nt: TGTGCCAGCACTTTGGGGAGACAAGAAGCTTTCTTT
cdr3_aa: CASTLGRQEAFF

d_call: TRBD2
j_call: TRBJ2-7
v_call: TRBV27
clone_size: .
cdr3_nt: TGTGCCAGCAGTTTATCTGGACTAGCGGGAGTAGGTACCTACGAGCAGTACTTC
cdr3_aa: CASSLSGLAGVGTYEQYF

d_call: .
j_call: TRBJ1-4
v_call: TRBV4-1
clone_size: .
cdr3_nt: TGCGCCAGCAGCCAAAGGCTCGGGGGAGGGGGAGCCGATAATGAAAAACTGTTTTTT
cdr3_aa: CASSQRLGGGGADNEKLFF

d_call: .
j_call: TRBJ2-3
v_call: TRBV19
clone_size: .
cdr3_nt: TGTGCCAGTAGTATAGGCGTCACCCCCACAGATACGCAGTATTTT
cdr3_aa: CASSIGVTPTDTQYF

d_call: TRBD1
j_call: TRBJ1-4
v_call: TRBV4-1
clone_size: .
cdr3_nt: TGCGCCAGCAGCCCGACGACAGGGGCTAATGAAAAACTGTTTTTT
cdr3_aa: CASSPTTGANEKLFF